One and the same sample provided the 5 T cell receptor beta chains below, sequenced in a study of shared clonotypes between healthy human individuals. Sequencing used immunoSEQ multiplex PCR; TCRdb keeps in-frame clones, though not all of them. The data show over 1.4 million clones, around 97% seen once. Sequencing used naive CD4+ T cells sorted from blood. Regarding subset: CD45RA+ positively selected. Source of these receptors: a man aged 30 to 39 in good health.

In DNA form, the CDR3 reads TGTGCCAGCAGCTTATCGGCCGGGGTAGGGCTAGGAGACAATGAGCAGTTCTTC. Amino acids: CASSLSAGVGLGDNEQFF. The chain combines TRBV7-2 with TRBJ2-1, with D perhaps matching TRBD2 (5 bases). Trimming stripped 2 bases from V and 5 bases from J, with 22 bases between. CDR1 is SGHTA, CDR2 FQGNSA, per germline. The CDR3 runs 18 residues.

V usage is TRBV5-5 and J usage is TRBJ2-7, with 15 bases fitting TRBD2. Germline CDR1 and CDR2: SGHKS and YYEKEE (reference sequence). The J segment lost 3 bases and the V segment lost 4 bases, leaving 8 bases of the junction unmatched. This CDR3 has 17 amino acids. In DNA, the CDR3 is TGTGCCAGCAGCCCCCCGGGACTAGCGGGAGGTCTCTACGAGCAGTACTTC. This sequence encodes CASSPPGLAGGLYEQYF. The full variable domain, with the rest looked up from reference TRBV5-5 and TRBJ2-7, is DAGVTQSPTHLIKTRGQQVTLRCSPISGHKSVSWYQQVLGQGPQFIFQYYEKEERGRGNFPDRFSARQFPNYSSELNVNALLLGDSALYLCASSPPGLAGGLYEQYFGPGTRLTVT.

This rearrangement joins TRBV7-2 to TRBJ2-7, with a possible D match to TRBD2 (5 bases). The V gene's germline CDR1 is SGHTA and CDR2 FQGNSA. The CDR3 covers 15 residues. Trimming pared 5 bases from V and 3 bases from J, leaving 17 bases between. CDR3 coding DNA: TGTGCCAGCAGCAACATCCCGGGATTTGGCTACGAGCAGTACTTC. Translated: CASSNIPGFGYEQYF.

The chain employs TRBV5-1 and TRBJ1-3, with 7 bases lining up with TRBD1. The ends lost 8 bases at V and 0 bases at J; junction bases unmatched: 14. The CDR3 length is 17 residues. Germline V gene lookup returns CDR1 SGHRS and CDR2 YFSETQ. The DNA for the CDR3 is TGCGCCAGTAAGCGGGACAGCCTTCTGCACTCTGGAAACACCATATATTTT. Its protein is CASKRDSLLHSGNTIYF.

This clone has only one observation. This rearrangement joins TRBV18 to TRBJ1-2, with D possibly matching TRBD1 (6 bases). The CDR3 is made up of 14 amino acids. Trimming removed 0 bases from V and 4 bases from J, with 9 bases in between. Germline V CDR1 and CDR2: KGHSH, LQKENI. CDR3 sequence reads: CASSPPDRFYGYTF. CDR3 nucleotides: TGTGCCAGCTCACCACCCGACAGGTTCTATGGCTACACCTTC.